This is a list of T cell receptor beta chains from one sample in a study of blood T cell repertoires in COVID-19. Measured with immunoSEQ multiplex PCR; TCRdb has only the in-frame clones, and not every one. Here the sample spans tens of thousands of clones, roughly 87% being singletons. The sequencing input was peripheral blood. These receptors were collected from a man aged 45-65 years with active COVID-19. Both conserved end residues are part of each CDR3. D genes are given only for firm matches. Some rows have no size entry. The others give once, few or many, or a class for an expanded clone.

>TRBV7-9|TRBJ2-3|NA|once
TGTGCCAGCAGCCTCGGACTGAGCACAGATACGCAGTATTTT
CASSLGLSTDTQYF
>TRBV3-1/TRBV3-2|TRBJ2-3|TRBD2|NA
TGTGCCAGCAGCCAAGGACTAGCGGGGGGGCCGGTTTCGGATACGCAGTATTTT
CASSQGLAGGPVSDTQYF
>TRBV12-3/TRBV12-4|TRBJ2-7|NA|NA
TGTGCCAGCAGTTTCACAGGGCGAGACGAGCAGTACTTC
CASSFTGRDEQYF
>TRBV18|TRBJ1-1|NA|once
TGTGCCAGCTCACCACCGGGGGGGGCGGACACTGAAGCTTTCTTT
CASSPPGGADTEAFF
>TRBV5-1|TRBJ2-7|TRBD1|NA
TGCGCCAGCAGCCCCGGACAGGTTTCCTACGAGCAGTACTTC
CASSPGQVSYEQYF
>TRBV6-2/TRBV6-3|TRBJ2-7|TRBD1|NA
TGTGCCAGCAGTACGCTGGCAGGGGGCCTCGGGCGGTACTTC
CASSTLAGGLGRYF
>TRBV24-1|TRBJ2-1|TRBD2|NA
TGTGCCACCAGTGATTCCCGGACTAGCGGGATGGGCCGATCCTACAATGAGCAGTTCTTC
CATSDSRTSGMGRSYNEQFF
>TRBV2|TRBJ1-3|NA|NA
TGTGCCAGCAGTGACGGACTTGGAAACACCATATATTTT
CASSDGLGNTIYF
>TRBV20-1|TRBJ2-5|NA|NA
TGCAGTGCAGTCAGGGAGACCCAGTACTTC
CSAVRETQYF
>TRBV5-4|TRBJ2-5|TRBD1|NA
TGTGCCAGCAGCTTGGCCGCGACAGGGCGAGAGACCCAGTACTTC
CASSLAATGRETQYF
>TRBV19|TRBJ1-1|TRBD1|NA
TGTGCCAGTAGTGCTACAGGGGGAGGAACTGAAGCTTTCTTT
CASSATGGGTEAFF
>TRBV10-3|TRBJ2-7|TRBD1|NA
TGTGCCATCAGAGACGGGACAGGAGGGCATCCCTACGAGCAGTACTTC
CAIRDGTGGHPYEQYF
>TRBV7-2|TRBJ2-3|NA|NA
TGTGCCAGCAGCCTAACTGGAGTAAGGGATACGCAGTATTTT
CASSLTGVRDTQYF
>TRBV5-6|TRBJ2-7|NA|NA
TGTGCCAGCAGCTTGTGGGGACATACCTCCTACGAGCAGTACTTC
CASSLWGHTSYEQYF
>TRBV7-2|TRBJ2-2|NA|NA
TGTGCCAGCAGCTCTACTCGCACCGGGGAGCTGTTTTTT
CASSSTRTGELFF
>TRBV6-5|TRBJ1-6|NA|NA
TGTGCCAGCAGTTACTCGAGACAGTCCAATTCACCCCTCCACTTT
CASSYSRQSNSPLHF
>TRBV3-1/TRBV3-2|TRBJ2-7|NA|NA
TGTGCCAGCAGCCGTGGGGGCCTGGGCTCCTACGAGCAGTACTTC
CASSRGGLGSYEQYF
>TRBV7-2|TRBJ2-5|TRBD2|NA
TGTGCCAGCAGCCCGGGGGGGTTGGAGACCCAGTACTTC
CASSPGGLETQYF
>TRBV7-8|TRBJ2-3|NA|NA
TGTGCCAGCAGCCTCAGGGGTGAAGGGGATACGCAGTATTTT
CASSLRGEGDTQYF
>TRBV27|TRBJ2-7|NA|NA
TGTGCCAGCAGTCCAATGGGTACTAGCTCCTACGAGCAGTACTTC
CASSPMGTSSYEQYF
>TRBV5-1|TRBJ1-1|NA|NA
TGCGCCAGCAGTCCGGGGGGATCCACTGAAGCTTTCTTT
CASSPGGSTEAFF
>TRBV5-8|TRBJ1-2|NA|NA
TGTGCCAGCAGTTTACGAGGAATCTATGGCTACACCTTC
CASSLRGIYGYTF
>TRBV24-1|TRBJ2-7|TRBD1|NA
TGTGCCACCAGTGATACCACCGGGACAGACTCCTACGAGCAGTACTTC
CATSDTTGTDSYEQYF
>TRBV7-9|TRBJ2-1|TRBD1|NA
TGTGCCAGCACCAACTCCCGGGGACAGTACAATGAGCAGTTCTTC
CASTNSRGQYNEQFF
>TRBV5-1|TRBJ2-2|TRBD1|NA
TGCGCCAGCAGTTTCGGACAGGGGAACACCGGGGAGCTGTTTTTT
CASSFGQGNTGELFF
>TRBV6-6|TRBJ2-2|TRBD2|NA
TGTGCCAGCAGTTCGGGTTCGGGAGGGGGCACCGGGGAGCTGTTTTTT
CASSSGSGGGTGELFF
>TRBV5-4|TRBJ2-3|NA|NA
TGTGCCAGCAGCTTGACAGCTGCTAGCACAGATACGCAGTATTTT
CASSLTAASTDTQYF
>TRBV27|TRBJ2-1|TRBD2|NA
TGTGCCAGCAGTTCCCTCCCAGCGGGAGCGTCCTACAATGAGCAGTTCTTC
CASSSLPAGASYNEQFF
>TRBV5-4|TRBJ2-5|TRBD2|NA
TGTGCCAGCAGCTTGGAGGGAGGGCAAGAGACCCAGTACTTC
CASSLEGGQETQYF
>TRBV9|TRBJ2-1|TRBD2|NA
TGTGCCAGCAGCGTTAGTACTCCCCTAGCGGGAGTCTTCGATGAGCAGTTCTTC
CASSVSTPLAGVFDEQFF
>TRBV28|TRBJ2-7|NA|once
TGTGCCAGCAGTACATACGAGCAGTACTTC
CASSTYEQYF
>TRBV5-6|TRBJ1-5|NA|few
TGTGCCAGCAGCTTGCAGTTTCAGCCCCAGCATTTT
CASSLQFQPQHF
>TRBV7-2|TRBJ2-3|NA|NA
TGTGCCAGCAGCCCCGACAGAAGCACAGATACGCAGTATTTT
CASSPDRSTDTQYF
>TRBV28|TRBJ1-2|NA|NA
TGTGCCAGCACCCCGTTTCCCGGGGATGTAGGTGGCTACACCTTC
CASTPFPGDVGGYTF
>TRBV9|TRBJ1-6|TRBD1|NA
TGTGCCAGCAGCGTAGATCCGGGACAGTATAATTCACCCCTCCACTTT
CASSVDPGQYNSPLHF
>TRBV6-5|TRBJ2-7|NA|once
TGTGCCAGCAGAACCGGGATTAGCTCCTACGAGCAGTACTTC
CASRTGISSYEQYF
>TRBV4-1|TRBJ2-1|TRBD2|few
TGCGCCAGCAGCTTTAGCGGGAGAACGTTCTTC
CASSFSGRTFF
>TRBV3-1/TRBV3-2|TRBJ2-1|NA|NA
TGTGCCAGCAGCCAAAGACTAGTATTCAATGAGCAGTTCTTC
CASSQRLVFNEQFF
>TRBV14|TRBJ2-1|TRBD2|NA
TGTGCCAGCAGCCCGGGACTAGCGGGGGGCAACAATGAGCAGTTCTTC
CASSPGLAGGNNEQFF
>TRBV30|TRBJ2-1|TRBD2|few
TGTGCCTGGAGTGGACTAGCGGGGGGGCTGAGGGAGCAGTTCTTC
CAWSGLAGGLREQFF
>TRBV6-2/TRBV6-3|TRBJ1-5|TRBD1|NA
TGTGCCAGCAGTTACTTCCGGACAGGACGCAATCAGCCCCAGCATTTT
CASSYFRTGRNQPQHF
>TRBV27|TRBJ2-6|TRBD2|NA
TGTGCCAGCAAAAGACCGGGGGGGACGGCAAACGGGGCCAACGTCCTGACTTTC
CASKRPGGTANGANVLTF
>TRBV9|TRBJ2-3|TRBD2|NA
TGTGCCAGCAGCGTAGAGGGACTAGCTACGGGGAATACGCAGTATTTT
CASSVEGLATGNTQYF
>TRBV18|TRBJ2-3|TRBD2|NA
TGTGCCAGCTCACCTCAACTAGTCGGGAGGGCCACTGATACGCAGTATTTT
CASSPQLVGRATDTQYF
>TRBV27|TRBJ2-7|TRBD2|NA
TGTGCCAGCAGTCCTCTACTAGCGATTAAGGACCACGAGCAGTACTTC
CASSPLLAIKDHEQYF
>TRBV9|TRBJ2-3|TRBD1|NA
TGTGCCAGCAGCACCGGACAGGCGAGCACAGATACGCAGTATTTT
CASSTGQASTDTQYF
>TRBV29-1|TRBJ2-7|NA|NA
TGCAGCGTTGAGAGGACAGCACTTAAATACGAGCAGTACTTC
CSVERTALKYEQYF